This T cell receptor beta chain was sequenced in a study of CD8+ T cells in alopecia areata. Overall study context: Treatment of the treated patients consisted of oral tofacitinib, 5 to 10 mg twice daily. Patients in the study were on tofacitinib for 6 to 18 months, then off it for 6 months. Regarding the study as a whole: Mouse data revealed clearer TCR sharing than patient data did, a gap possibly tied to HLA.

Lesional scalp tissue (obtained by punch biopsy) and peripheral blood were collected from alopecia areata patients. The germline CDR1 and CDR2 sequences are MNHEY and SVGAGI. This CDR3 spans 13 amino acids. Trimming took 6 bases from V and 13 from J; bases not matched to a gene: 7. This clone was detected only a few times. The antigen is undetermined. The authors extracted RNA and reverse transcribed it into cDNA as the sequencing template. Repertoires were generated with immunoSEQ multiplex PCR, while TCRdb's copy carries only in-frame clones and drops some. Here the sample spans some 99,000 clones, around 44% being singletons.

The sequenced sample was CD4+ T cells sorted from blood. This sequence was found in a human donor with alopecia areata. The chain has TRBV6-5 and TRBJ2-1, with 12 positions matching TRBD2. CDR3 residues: CASRLGLAGPQFF. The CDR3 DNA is TGTGCCAGCAGGCTGGGACTAGCGGGCCCTCAGTTCTTC.